The 17 T cell receptor beta chains reported below all come from one sample, sequenced in a study of blood T cell repertoires in COVID-19. Only in-frame clones appear in the TCRdb table, and some are missing; sequencing was by immunoSEQ multiplex PCR. The table records some 130,000 clones, around 89% of them present only once. Material: peripheral blood. These receptors originate from a man between 60 and 75 years old with COVID-19, enrolled during active disease.

This clone came up a few times. The V and J genes are TRBV30 and TRBJ1-2, with D unresolved. Germline lookup yields CDR1 GTSNPN and CDR2 SVGIG (reference sequence). Trimming took off 1 base at V and 4 bases at J, with 16 bases between the two ends. This CDR3 has 15 residues. This CDR3 reads CAWSEIRVSTYGYTF. CDR3 bases: TGTGCCTGGAGTGAAATCCGGGTCTCGACCTATGGCTACACCTTC. The full variable domain, completed using reference TRBV30 and TRBJ1-2, is SQTIHQWPATLVQPVGSPLSLECTVEGTSNPNLYWYRQAAGRGLQLLFYSVGIGQISSEVPQNLSASRPQDRQFILSSKKLLLSDSGFYLCAWSEIRVSTYGYTFGSGTRLTVV.

The V call is TRBV5-6, the J call TRBJ1-6; D unclear. This CDR3 has 13 residues. The V gene lost 0 bases and the J gene lost 8 bases, with 6 bases spanning the gap. Germline V gene data show CDR1 as SGHDT and CDR2 as YYEEEE. CDR3 sequence: CASSLASDSPLHF. Written as DNA, the CDR3 is TGTGCCAGCAGCTTGGCTTCCGATTCACCCCTCCACTTT.

The genes are TRBV5-1 and TRBJ2-7; 9 bases agree with TRBD1. V dropped 4 bases and J dropped 6; count of bases not matched to a gene: 14. The CDR3 runs 16 residues. Germline CDR1 SGHRS, CDR2 YFSETQ. The CDR3 sequence is CASSRTAGTGFSEQYF. In DNA form, the CDR3 reads TGCGCCAGCAGCAGGACCGCCGGGACAGGGTTCTCCGAGCAGTACTTC.

The chain has TRBV30 and TRBJ2-1; TRBD1 agrees at 9 bases. The ends lost 5 bases at V and 5 bases at J; junction bases unmatched: 7. The CDR3 covers 14 residues. Germline V CDR1 and CDR2: GTSNPN, SVGIG (reference sequence). CDR3 loop: CAWGAGTGNNEQFF. The CDR3 DNA reads TGTGCCTGGGGCGCCGGGACAGGGAACAATGAGCAGTTCTTC.

The rearrangement links TRBV12-3 or TRBV12-4 to TRBJ1-1; D perhaps matches TRBD1 (5 bases). The V end lost 8 bases, the J end lost 1 base, and 8 bases lay between the germline ends. This CDR3 comprises 12 residues. The CDR3 region has the DNA TGTGCCAGCGGGAGGGGGAACACTGAAGCTTTCTTT. Translated: CASGRGNTEAFF.

This chain joins TRBV7-9 and TRBJ2-7; 7 bases map to TRBD1. V lost 5 bases to trimming and J lost 4 bases; unmatched junction nucleotides: 17. Germline V gene lookup returns CDR1 SEHNR and CDR2 FQNEAQ (reference sequence). This CDR3 is 17 amino acids long. The CDR3, as DNA: TGTGCCAGCAGCCCCACCCTCCGGGACAGACAACCTTACGAGCAGTACTTC. Encoded protein: CASSPTLRDRQPYEQYF.

J is TRBJ1-1 and V is TRBV5-1; 9 bases are shared with TRBD1. The J segment lost 1 base and the V segment lost 4 bases, leaving 8 bases of the junction unmatched. This CDR3 is 16 amino acids long. The germline V gene has CDR1 SGHRS and CDR2 YFSETQ. CDR3 residues: CASSTGTGNPNTEAFF. For the CDR3, the DNA is TGCGCCAGCAGCACGGGGACAGGGAACCCGAACACTGAAGCTTTCTTT.

This chain links TRBV5-1 with TRBJ1-5; 10 bases fit TRBD1. The CDR3 spans 13 residues. Germline V lookup: CDR1 SGHRS, CDR2 YFSETQ. The V and J ends lost 8 bases and 8 bases, in that order; junction bases with no gene match: 7. The CDR3 nucleotides read TGCGCCAGTTCCGGGACAGGGGTTGAGCCCCAGCATTTT. Translating it yields CASSGTGVEPQHF.

The chain carries TRBV19 and TRBJ2-3; D unclear. V was trimmed by 3 bases and J by 2 bases, leaving 6 bases between them. This CDR3 is 13 amino acids long. CDR1 and CDR2 (germline): LNHDA, SQIVND (reference sequence). The CDR3 DNA reads as TGTGCCAGTAGTATGGAGTACACAGATACGCAGTATTTT. It codes for CASSMEYTDTQYF.

V is TRBV19 and J is TRBJ1-2, with D perhaps TRBD1 (5 bases). The CDR3 covers 16 residues. V lost 8 bases and J 0 bases, leaving 19 bases between the germline ends. Germline V gives CDR1 LNHDA, CDR2 SQIVND (reference sequence). CDR3 coding DNA: TGTGCCAGTGGAACGGACAACCTCAAAGCTAACTATGGCTACACCTTC. Its protein is CASGTDNLKANYGYTF.

This clone was detected only once. The chain is built from TRBV12-3 or TRBV12-4 and TRBJ2-7; D unresolved. The CDR3 spans 13 residues. The V gene lost 6 bases and the J gene lost 5 bases, with 14 bases spanning the gap. CDR3 DNA sequence: TGTGCCAGCAGCCAAGCTTATAGTAACGAGCAGTACTTC. Amino acids: CASSQAYSNEQYF.

For this clone: The junction does not match germline at one end; this may be a read error. Here the CDR3 reads CASRRGGENQYF. Here the CDR3 DNA reads TGTGCCAGCAGGCGGGGAGGGGAGAACCAGTACTTC. This chain uses TRBV7-2 with TRBJ2-5, with 7 bases identical to TRBD2. The CDR3 has 12 residues. Germline lookup yields CDR1 SGHTA and CDR2 FQGNSA. The full variable domain, its missing parts supplied by reference TRBV7-2 and TRBJ2-5, is GAGVSQSPSNKVTEKGKDVELRCDPISGHTALYWYRQSLGQGLEFLIYFQGNSAPDKSGLPSDRFSAERTGGSVSTLTIQRTQQEDSAVYLCASRRGGENQYFGPGTRLLVL.

The V call is TRBV5-1, the J call TRBJ2-5; TRBD2 aligns across 9 bases. From germline, CDR1 is SGHRS and CDR2 YFSETQ. V lost 0 bases to trimming and J lost 1 base; unmatched junction nucleotides: 4. The CDR3 runs to 16 residues. CDR3 coding DNA: TGCGCCAGCAGCTTGGTTGCGCGGGGGGGCCAAGAGACCCAGTACTTC. Translation gives CASSLVARGGQETQYF.

The rearrangement joins TRBV6-5 to TRBJ1-2; 7 bases fit TRBD1. The CDR3 totals 13 residues. Germline assignment: CDR1 MNHEY and CDR2 SVGAGI. J was trimmed by 8 bases and V by 6 bases; bases with no gene match: 9. As DNA, the CDR3 is TGTGCCAGCAGCTACACAGGGGTGAAAGGCTACACCTTC. This sequence encodes CASSYTGVKGYTF.

The chain is built from TRBV28 and TRBJ2-2; 11 bases agree with TRBD2. V shed 5 bases and J 1 base; nucleotides not matched to a gene: 0. Germline V gene sequence: CDR1 MDHEN, CDR2 SYDVKM. The CDR3 consists of 15 residues. The CDR3 loop is CASSLAGGNTGELFF. The CDR3 DNA reads as TGTGCCAGCAGTCTAGCGGGGGGGAACACCGGGGAGCTGTTTTTT.

V usage is TRBV19 and J usage is TRBJ2-3; 11 nucleotides line up with TRBD2. J was trimmed by 3 bases and V by 9 bases; bases with no gene match: 8. The CDR3 totals 15 residues. Germline lookup yields CDR1 LNHDA and CDR2 SQIVND (reference sequence). The CDR3 DNA is TGTGCCAGCATGCCTCTAGCGGGGGGAACAGATACGCAGTATTTT. Its protein product is CASMPLAGGTDTQYF.

V gene TRBV12-3 or TRBV12-4 combines with J gene TRBJ1-2; tentatively, D is TRBD1 (6 bases). The CDR3 runs 13 residues. V was clipped by 6 bases and J by 7 bases, with 15 bases between them. In DNA form, the CDR3 reads TGTGCCAGCAGGACCGGGGGGCTGGGTGGCTACACCTTC. Encoded protein: CASRTGGLGGYTF.